This is a list of T cell receptor beta chains from one sample in a study of blood T cell repertoires in COVID-19. Some clones are missing from TCRdb's copy, which holds only in-frame ones; the method was immunoSEQ multiplex PCR. The sample carries approximately 100,000 clones, 90% to 95% recorded once. The sample comprised peripheral blood. The receptors come from a human donor in a cohort sampled during active COVID-19. Both conserved end residues are part of each CDR3. The order of the fields is CDR3 length, D gene, J gene, V gene, CDR3 protein, CDR3 DNA. D genes are given only for firm matches.

length: 14; D: TRBD2; J: TRBJ2-1; V: TRBV2; CDR3: CASTSGTSVYEQFF; DNA: TGTGCCAGCACCTCCGGGACTAGCGTGTATGAGCAGTTCTTC
length: 16; D: TRBD2; J: TRBJ2-1; V: TRBV18; CDR3: CASSPSGGSTQRGQFF; DNA: TGTGCCAGCTCCCCTAGCGGGGGGTCTACACAAAGAGGGCAGTTCTTC
length: 14; D: .; J: TRBJ2-7; V: TRBV27; CDR3: CASSTQGKRYEQYF; DNA: TGTGCCAGCAGTACACAGGGTAAGAGGTACGAGCAGTACTTC
length: 15; D: TRBD2; J: TRBJ2-2; V: TRBV27; CDR3: CASSYSGANTGELFF; DNA: TGTGCCAGCAGTTACAGCGGGGCGAACACCGGGGAGCTGTTTTTT
length: 14; D: TRBD1; J: TRBJ1-1; V: TRBV6-5; CDR3: CASRGQDMNTEAFF; DNA: TGTGCCAGCCGAGGACAGGACATGAACACTGAAGCTTTCTTT
length: 14; D: .; J: TRBJ1-2; V: TRBV6-5; CDR3: CASSYQSEGYGYTF; DNA: TGTGCCAGCAGTTACCAATCGGAGGGCTATGGCTACACCTTC
length: 15; D: .; J: TRBJ1-6; V: TRBV5-4; CDR3: CASSLGGGYNSPLHF; DNA: TGTGCCAGCAGCTTGGGGGGCGGCTATAATTCACCCCTCCACTTT
length: 13; D: .; J: TRBJ1-1; V: TRBV10-1; CDR3: CASSHGLSTEAFF; DNA: TGCGCCAGCAGCCACGGTCTCTCCACTGAAGCTTTCTTT
length: 14; D: TRBD1; J: TRBJ1-1; V: TRBV3-1/TRBV3-2; CDR3: CASSRGQKVTEAFF; DNA: TGTGCCAGCAGCCGGGGACAGAAAGTGACTGAAGCTTTCTTT
length: 13; D: TRBD2; J: TRBJ2-7; V: TRBV28; CDR3: CASTLGGSYEQYF; DNA: TGTGCCAGCACCCTGGGAGGGTCCTACGAGCAGTACTTC
length: 14; D: TRBD1; J: TRBJ2-3; V: TRBV24-1; CDR3: CATRPTGETDTQYF; DNA: TGTGCCACCAGACCGACAGGGGAAACAGATACGCAGTATTTT
length: 16; D: .; J: TRBJ2-3; V: TRBV9; CDR3: CASSVVPISSADTQYF; DNA: TGTGCCAGCAGCGTAGTCCCCATTAGCAGTGCAGATACGCAGTATTTT
length: 16; D: .; J: TRBJ1-2; V: TRBV2; CDR3: CASSERIQASNYGYTF; DNA: TGTGCCAGCAGTGAGAGGATACAAGCCTCAAACTATGGCTACACCTTC
length: 13; D: .; J: TRBJ2-7; V: TRBV6-5; CDR3: CASSYGLAYEQYF; DNA: TGTGCCAGCAGTTACGGGCTCGCCTACGAGCAGTACTTC
length: 15; D: .; J: TRBJ2-5; V: TRBV11-2; CDR3: CASSWARGFQETQYF; DNA: TGTGCCAGCAGCTGGGCACGGGGGTTCCAAGAGACCCAGTACTTC